The sequence of this TCR beta chain was determined in a study of T-cell memory formation after mild COVID-19. Remarks on this clonotype: The antigen is not known.

Study findings and constraints: The main location of contracting CD4+ clones was CM and EM, and that of contracting CD8+ clones was EMRA. Whereas later expanders leaned CD4+, clones contracting day 15 to 85 showed a balanced CD4/CD8 makeup.

Constant-segment-primed 5'RACE gave TCR alpha and TCR beta cDNA libraries with sample barcodes and UMIs. From the 5' RACE reads, TCRdb called clonotypes with MiXCR, one entry per CDR3 protein. The sample shows almost 550,000 distinct CDR3 sequences, around 20% of them seen only once. V lost 1 base, J lost 6 bases, and 11 bases stayed unmatched. The germline gives CDR1 SEHNR, CDR2 FQNEAQ (reference sequence). CDR3 length equals 18 residues. Sequenced material: PBMCs or a T cell subset sorted from them (not recorded which). The rearrangement joins TRBV7-9 to TRBJ2-1, with 11 bases that match TRBD2. This TCR came from an adult woman who had mild COVID-19 (a few samples of this study predate the infection). Cell type and time point are not known. The CDR3 bases are TGTGCCAGCAGCTTAGGTAGCGGGAGGGCCAGTCGTTTCAATGAGCAGTTCTTC. It yields the protein CASSLGSGRASRFNEQFF.